This entry features one TCR beta chain sequence. Its specificity is unknown. Trimming cost V 5 bases and J 2 bases; bases outside gene matches: 10. The CDR3 totals 16 residues. This specimen belongs to a study of T cell repertoires in cytomegalovirus infection. Study overall: CMV infection together with matching HLA type was indicated by public TCR beta signatures.

TCRdb re-analysed the reads in MiXCR, keeping a single row per CDR3 protein. The sample carries about a million distinct CDR3 sequences, roughly 30% recorded once. This receptor was obtained from a human donor in good health (CMV status not recorded). Some clones in this sample may be carry-over from other donors' samples. The source was cultured CD8+ T cells from PBMCs, collected from culture after CMV antigen stimulation. The chain employs TRBV12-3 or TRBV12-4 and TRBJ1-2, with 8 bases identical to TRBD1. The CDR3 region has the DNA TGTGCCAGCAGTGCCCGGACAGGGTTGAAAAACTATGGCTACACCTTC. It specifies CASSARTGLKNYGYTF.